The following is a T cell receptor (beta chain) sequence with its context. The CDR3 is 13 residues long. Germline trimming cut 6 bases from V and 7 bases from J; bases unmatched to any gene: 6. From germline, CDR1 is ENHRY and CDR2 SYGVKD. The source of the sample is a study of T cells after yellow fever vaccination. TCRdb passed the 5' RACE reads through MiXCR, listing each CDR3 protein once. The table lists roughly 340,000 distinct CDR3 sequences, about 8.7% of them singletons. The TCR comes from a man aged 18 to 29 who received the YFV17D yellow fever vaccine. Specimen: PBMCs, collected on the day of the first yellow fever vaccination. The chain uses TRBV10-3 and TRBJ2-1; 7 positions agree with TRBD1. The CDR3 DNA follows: TGTGCCATCAGGCCCCGGGACAGAAATGAGCAGTTCTTC. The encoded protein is CAIRPRDRNEQFF.